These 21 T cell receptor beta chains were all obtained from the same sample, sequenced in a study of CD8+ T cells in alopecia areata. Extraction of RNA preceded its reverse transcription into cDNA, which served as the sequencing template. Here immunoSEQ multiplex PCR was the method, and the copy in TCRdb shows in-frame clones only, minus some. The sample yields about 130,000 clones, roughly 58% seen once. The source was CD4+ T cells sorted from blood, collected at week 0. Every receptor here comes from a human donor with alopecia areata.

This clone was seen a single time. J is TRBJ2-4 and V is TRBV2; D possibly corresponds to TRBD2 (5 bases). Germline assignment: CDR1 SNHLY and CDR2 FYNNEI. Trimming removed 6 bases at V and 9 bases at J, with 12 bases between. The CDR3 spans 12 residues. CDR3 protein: CASRSGSGIQYF. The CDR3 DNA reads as TGTGCCAGCAGGAGCGGATCGGGCATTCAGTACTTC.

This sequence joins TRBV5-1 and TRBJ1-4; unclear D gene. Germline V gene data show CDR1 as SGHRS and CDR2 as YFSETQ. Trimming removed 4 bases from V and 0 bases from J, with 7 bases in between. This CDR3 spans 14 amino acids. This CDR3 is CASSLDTTNEKLFF. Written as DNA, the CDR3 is TGCGCCAGCAGCCTAGATACAACTAATGAAAAACTGTTTTTT. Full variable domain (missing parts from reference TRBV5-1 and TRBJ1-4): KAGVTQTPRYLIKTRGQQVTLSCSPISGHRSVSWYQQTPGQGLQFLFEYFSETQRNKGNFPGRFSGRQFSNSRSEMNVSTLELGDSALYLCASSLDTTNEKLFFGSGTQLSVL.

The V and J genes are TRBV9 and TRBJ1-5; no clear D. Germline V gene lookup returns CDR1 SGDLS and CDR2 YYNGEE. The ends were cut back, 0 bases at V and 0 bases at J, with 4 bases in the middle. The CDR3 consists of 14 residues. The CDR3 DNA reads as TGTGCCAGCAGCGTAGCCGGTAGCAATCAGCCCCAGCATTTT. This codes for CASSVAGSNQPQHF.

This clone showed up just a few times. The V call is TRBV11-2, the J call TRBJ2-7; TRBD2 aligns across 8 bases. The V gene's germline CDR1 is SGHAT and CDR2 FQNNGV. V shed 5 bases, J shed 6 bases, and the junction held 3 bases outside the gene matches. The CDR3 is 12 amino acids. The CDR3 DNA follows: TGTGCCAGCAGCCGGACTAGCCCCGAGCAGTACTTC. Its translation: CASSRTSPEQYF.

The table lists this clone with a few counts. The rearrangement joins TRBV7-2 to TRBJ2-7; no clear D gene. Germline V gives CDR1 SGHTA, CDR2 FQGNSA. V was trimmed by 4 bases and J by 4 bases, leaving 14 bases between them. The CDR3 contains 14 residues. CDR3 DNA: TGTGCCAGCAGCTCCTCCTTCACTTATTACGAGCAGTACTTC. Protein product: CASSSSFTYYEQYF.

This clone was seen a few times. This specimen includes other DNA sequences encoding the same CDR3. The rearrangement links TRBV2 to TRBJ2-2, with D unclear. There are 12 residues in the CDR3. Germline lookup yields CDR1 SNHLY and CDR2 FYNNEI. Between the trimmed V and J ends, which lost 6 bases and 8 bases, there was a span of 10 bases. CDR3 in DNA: TGTGCCAGCAGCCCAGGAACTGGGGAGCTGTTTTTT. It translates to CASSPGTGELFF. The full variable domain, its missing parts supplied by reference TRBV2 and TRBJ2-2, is EPEVTQTPSHQVTQMGQEVILRCVPISNHLYFYWYRQILGQKVEFLVSFYNNEISEKSEIFDDQFSVERPDGSNFTLKIRSTKLEDSAMYFCASSPGTGELFFGEGSRLTVL.

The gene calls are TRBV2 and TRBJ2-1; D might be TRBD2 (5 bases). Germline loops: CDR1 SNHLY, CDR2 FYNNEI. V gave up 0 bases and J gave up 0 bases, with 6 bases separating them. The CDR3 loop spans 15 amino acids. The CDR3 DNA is TGTGCCAGCAGTGAAGCAGGGAGCTCCTACAATGAGCAGTTCTTC. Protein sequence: CASSEAGSSYNEQFF.

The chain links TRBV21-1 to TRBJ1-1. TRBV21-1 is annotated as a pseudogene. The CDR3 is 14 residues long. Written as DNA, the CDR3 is TGTGCCAGCAGCAATTGGGACGAGGGCACTGAAGCTTTCTTT. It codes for CASSNWDEGTEAFF.

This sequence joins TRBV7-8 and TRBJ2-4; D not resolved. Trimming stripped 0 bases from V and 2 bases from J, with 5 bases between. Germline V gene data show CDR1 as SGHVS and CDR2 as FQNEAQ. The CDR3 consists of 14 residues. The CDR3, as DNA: TGTGCCAGCAGCTTAGCAGGCTCCAAAAACATTCAGTACTTC. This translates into CASSLAGSKNIQYF.

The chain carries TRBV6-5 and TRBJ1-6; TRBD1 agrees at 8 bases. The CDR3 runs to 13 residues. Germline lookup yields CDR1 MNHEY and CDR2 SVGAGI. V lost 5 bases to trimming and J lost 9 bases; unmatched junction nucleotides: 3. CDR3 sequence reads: CASSDDRGSPLHF. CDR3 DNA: TGTGCCAGCAGTGACGACAGGGGTTCACCCCTCCACTTT.

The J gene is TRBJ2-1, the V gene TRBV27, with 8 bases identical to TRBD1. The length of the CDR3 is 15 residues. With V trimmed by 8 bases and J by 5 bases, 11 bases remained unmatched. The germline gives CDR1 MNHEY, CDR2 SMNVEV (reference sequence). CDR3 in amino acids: CASRRRQGFHNEQFF. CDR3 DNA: TGTGCCAGCCGAAGAAGACAGGGGTTCCACAATGAGCAGTTCTTC.

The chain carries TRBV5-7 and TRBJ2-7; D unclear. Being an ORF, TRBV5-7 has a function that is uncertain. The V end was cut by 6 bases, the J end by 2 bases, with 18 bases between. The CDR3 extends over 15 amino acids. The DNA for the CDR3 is TGTGCCAGCACCGTAACGGTCCTCCGCACCTACGAGCAGTACTTC. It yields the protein CASTVTVLRTYEQYF.

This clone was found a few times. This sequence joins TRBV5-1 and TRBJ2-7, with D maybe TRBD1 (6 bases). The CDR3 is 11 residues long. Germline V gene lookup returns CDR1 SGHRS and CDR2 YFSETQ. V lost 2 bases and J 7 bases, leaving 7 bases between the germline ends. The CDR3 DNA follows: TGCGCCAGCAGCTTAACAGGGGAGCAGTACTTC. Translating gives CASSLTGEQYF.

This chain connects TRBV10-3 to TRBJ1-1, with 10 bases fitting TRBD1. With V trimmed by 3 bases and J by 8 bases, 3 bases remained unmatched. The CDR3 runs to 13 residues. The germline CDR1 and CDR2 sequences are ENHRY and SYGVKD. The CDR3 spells CAISEGTGAEAFF. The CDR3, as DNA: TGTGCCATCAGTGAAGGGACAGGGGCGGAAGCTTTCTTT.

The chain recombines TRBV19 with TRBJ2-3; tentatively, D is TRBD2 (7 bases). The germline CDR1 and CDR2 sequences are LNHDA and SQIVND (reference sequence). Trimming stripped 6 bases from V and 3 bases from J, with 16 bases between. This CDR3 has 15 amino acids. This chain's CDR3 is CASRSSRGATDTQYF. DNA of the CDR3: TGTGCCAGTAGAAGCTCACGGGGGGCAACAGATACGCAGTATTTT.

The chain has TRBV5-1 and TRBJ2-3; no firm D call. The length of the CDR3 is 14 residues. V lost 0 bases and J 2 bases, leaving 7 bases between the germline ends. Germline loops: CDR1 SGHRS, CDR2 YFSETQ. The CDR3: CASSLDISTDTQYF. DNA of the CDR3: TGCGCCAGCAGCTTGGATATATCCACAGATACGCAGTATTTT. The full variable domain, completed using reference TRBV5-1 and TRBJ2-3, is KAGVTQTPRYLIKTRGQQVTLSCSPISGHRSVSWYQQTPGQGLQFLFEYFSETQRNKGNFPGRFSGRQFSNSRSEMNVSTLELGDSALYLCASSLDISTDTQYFGPGTRLTVL.

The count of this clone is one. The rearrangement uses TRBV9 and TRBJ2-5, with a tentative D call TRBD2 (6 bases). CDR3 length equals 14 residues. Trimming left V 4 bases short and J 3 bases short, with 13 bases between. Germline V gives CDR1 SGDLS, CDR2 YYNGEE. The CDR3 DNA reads TGTGCCAGCAGCAGCGGAACGGGGGAAGAGACCCAGTACTTC. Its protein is CASSSGTGEETQYF.

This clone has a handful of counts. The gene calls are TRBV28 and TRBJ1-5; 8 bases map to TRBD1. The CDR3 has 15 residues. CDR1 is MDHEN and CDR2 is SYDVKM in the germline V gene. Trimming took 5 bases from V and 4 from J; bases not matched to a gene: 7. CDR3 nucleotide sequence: TGTGCCAGCAGTCAGGGTGACAGGGGAAATCAGCCCCAGCATTTT. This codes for CASSQGDRGNQPQHF.

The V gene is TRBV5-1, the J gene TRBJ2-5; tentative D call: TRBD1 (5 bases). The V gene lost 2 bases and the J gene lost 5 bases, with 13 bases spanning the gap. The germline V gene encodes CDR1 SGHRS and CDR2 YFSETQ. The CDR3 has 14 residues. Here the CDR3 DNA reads TGCGCCAGCAGCTTTTCGGCAGGGAAGGAGACCCAGTACTTC. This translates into CASSFSAGKETQYF. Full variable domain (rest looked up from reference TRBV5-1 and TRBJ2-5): KAGVTQTPRYLIKTRGQQVTLSCSPISGHRSVSWYQQTPGQGLQFLFEYFSETQRNKGNFPGRFSGRQFSNSRSEMNVSTLELGDSALYLCASSFSAGKETQYFGPGTRLLVL.

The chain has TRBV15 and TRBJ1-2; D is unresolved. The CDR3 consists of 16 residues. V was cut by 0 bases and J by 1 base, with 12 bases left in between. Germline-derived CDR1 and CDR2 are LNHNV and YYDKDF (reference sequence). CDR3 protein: CATSREGANFNYGYTF. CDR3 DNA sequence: TGTGCCACCAGCAGAGAGGGAGCCAACTTTAACTATGGCTACACCTTC.

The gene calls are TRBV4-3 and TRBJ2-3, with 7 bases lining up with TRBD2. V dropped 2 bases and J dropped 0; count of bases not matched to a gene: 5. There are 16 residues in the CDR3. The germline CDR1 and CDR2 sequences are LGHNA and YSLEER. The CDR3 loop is CASSQLSGASTDTQYF. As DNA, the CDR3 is TGCGCCAGCAGCCAATTAAGCGGGGCTAGCACAGATACGCAGTATTTT.